This T cell receptor beta chain was recorded in a study of T cells after yellow fever vaccination. This clonotype was found many times. MiXCR, run by TCRdb on the 5' RACE reads, gives a single entry per CDR3 protein. Among 250,000 to 350,000 distinct CDR3 sequences listed, roughly 6.8% were seen once. The CDR3 runs 16 residues. Losses at the gene ends were 0 bases for V and 2 bases for J; bases not matched to a gene: 4. Germline CDR1 reads MNHEY; CDR2 reads SVGAGI. The sequenced sample was PBMCs, obtained more than 35 days after the first yellow fever vaccination. The chain uses TRBV6-5 and TRBJ2-1; 7 positions match TRBD2. The sequence was obtained from a man aged 18 to 29 who received the YFV17D yellow fever vaccine. CDR3 coding DNA: TGTGCCAGCAGTTACTCACCGGGGGGTCCCTACAATGAGCAGTTCTTC. This encodes CASSYSPGGPYNEQFF.